The sequence of this TCR beta chain was determined in a study of blood T cell repertoires in COVID-19. Overall study: Both acute and convalescent COVID-19 samples were obtained from the United States, Italy and Spain. From T cells, B-cell-depleted T cells, or PBMCs came the material, which was cDNA or gDNA.

Authors' methods: Estimation of nucleated cell counts was performed using reference gene primer amplification. Method: immunoSEQ multiplex PCR; TCRdb's copy keeps in-frame clones and lacks some. The V and J calls and the clone size are those of that table, but D and trimming were determined from the DNA. The sample includes approximately 61,000 clones, about 85% seen only once; the top ten take 5% to 6%. Material for sequencing was peripheral blood. This sequence originates from a man between 65 and 85 years old with acute or convalescent COVID-19.

The CDR3 spells CASSQGAGSYQETQYF. The DNA for the CDR3 is TGTGCCAGCAGCCAGGGAGCGGGGTCCTACCAAGAGACCCAGTACTTC. V and J are TRBV4-2 and TRBJ2-5, with 7 bases that match TRBD2. Germline V gives CDR1 LGHNA, CDR2 YNFKEQ. V gave up 3 bases and J gave up 0 bases; unmatched junction bases: 7. This CDR3 has 16 amino acids.